This T cell receptor (beta chain) was sequenced for a study of beta chain features in type 1 diabetes. Every donor provided one heparinised blood draw, which averaged about 116 mL. The isolated RNA, all of it, was reverse transcribed, so expressed TCRB transcripts were what got sequenced. TCRdb's table, derived via immunoSEQ multiplex PCR, lists solely in-frame clones and lacks some. This table has about 200,000 clones, about a tenth appearing once. The CDR3 loop spans 16 amino acids. Unmatched junction bases numbered 9, after V lost 5 bases and J lost 2 bases. Looked up from germline, CDR1 is LGHNA and CDR2 is YSLEER. This clone was recorded at least ten times.

This chain connects TRBV4-3 to TRBJ2-1, with TRBD2 matching over 7 bases. This receptor was obtained from a man between 18 and 35 years old in good health. The sequenced material came from central memory CD4+ T cells from blood. The CDR3 DNA is TGCGCCAGCAGCGACCAGCGGGGAGGGACCTACAATGAGCAGTTCTTC. Its translation is CASSDQRGGTYNEQFF.